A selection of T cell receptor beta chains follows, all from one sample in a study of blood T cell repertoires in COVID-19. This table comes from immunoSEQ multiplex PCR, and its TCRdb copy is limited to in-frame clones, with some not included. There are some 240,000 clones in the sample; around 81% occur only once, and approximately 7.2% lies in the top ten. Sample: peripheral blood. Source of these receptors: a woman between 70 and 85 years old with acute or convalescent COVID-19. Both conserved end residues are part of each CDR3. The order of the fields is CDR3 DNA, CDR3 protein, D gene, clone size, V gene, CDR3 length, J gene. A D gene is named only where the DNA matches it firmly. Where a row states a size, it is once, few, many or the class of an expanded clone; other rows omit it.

TGTGCCAGCAGCTTGGAGGGAAGGGGTTGGGGGGGCAGGACCACCGGGGAGCTGTTTTTT | CASSLEGRGWGGRTTGELFF | - | - | TRBV5-5 | 20 | TRBJ2-2
TGTGCCTGGAGTCGGAAGGGCGGGGAGCAGTACTTC | CAWSRKGGEQYF | - | once | TRBV30 | 12 | TRBJ2-7
TGCGCCAGCAGCCTTGGGACTAGCGGGGGGCGTAACCAGTTCTTC | CASSLGTSGGRNQFF | TRBD2 | - | TRBV5-1 | 15 | TRBJ2-1
TGCGCCAGCAGCGCAGACAGAGTCTCTGGAAACACCATATATTTT | CASSADRVSGNTIYF | - | - | TRBV5-1 | 15 | TRBJ1-3
TGTGCCAGCAGCCCAGACAGGGGCCACGAGCAGTACTTC | CASSPDRGHEQYF | TRBD1 | - | TRBV11-2 | 13 | TRBJ2-7
TGTGCCAGCAGCCAACGACAGGGGGCGGGCGAGCAGTACTTC | CASSQRQGAGEQYF | TRBD1 | - | TRBV7-2 | 14 | TRBJ2-7
TGTGCCAGCAGTGACAGGGCGACCGCGTCCGGGGAGCTGTTTTTT | CASSDRATASGELFF | - | many | TRBV2 | 15 | TRBJ2-2
TGTGCCACCCAGACTCAGCAAGAGACCCAGTACTTC | CATQTQQETQYF | - | few | TRBV10-3 | 12 | TRBJ2-5
TGCGCCAGCAGCTTGGAGGGGGGGAACGAGCAGTACTTC | CASSLEGGNEQYF | - | few | TRBV5-1 | 13 | TRBJ2-7
TGTGCCAGCAGTGAAATACTAGCGGGGACGGGGGATACGCAGTATTTT | CASSEILAGTGDTQYF | TRBD2 | - | TRBV6-1 | 16 | TRBJ2-3
TGCGCCAGCAGCCAAGAGGGTCAGGGAGGCGAAAAACTGTTTTTT | CASSQEGQGGEKLFF | - | once | TRBV4-3 | 15 | TRBJ1-4
TGTGCCAGCGCTTCTAGCACACACAGGGGGAATGAGCAGTTCTTC | CASASSTHRGNEQFF | TRBD1 | once | TRBV6-5 | 15 | TRBJ2-1
TGTGCCAGCAGCGTGAGGCGCGCCACAACAGATACGCAGTATTTT | CASSVRRATTDTQYF | - | - | TRBV9 | 15 | TRBJ2-3
TGCGCCAGCAGCTCCGGGACAGATACGCAGTATTTT | CASSSGTDTQYF | - | - | TRBV5-1 | 12 | TRBJ2-3
TGCAGCGTTGCCGGGACTAGCGGGGGAGTGAGGTCCTACGAGCAGTACTTC | CSVAGTSGGVRSYEQYF | TRBD2 | - | TRBV29-1 | 17 | TRBJ2-7
TGTGCCAGCAGCCTAGGCAGAAATTATGGCTACACCTTC | CASSLGRNYGYTF | - | - | TRBV9 | 13 | TRBJ1-2
TGTGCCAGCTCACCTGCACAGGAGAGCAATCAGCCCCAGCATTTT | CASSPAQESNQPQHF | - | - | TRBV18 | 15 | TRBJ1-5
TGCGCCAGCAGCCAAGATATAGGACTCAATAGCAATCAGCCCCAGCATTTT | CASSQDIGLNSNQPQHF | - | - | TRBV4-3 | 17 | TRBJ1-5
TGTGCCAGCTCACGGGGGACTAGCGGGGGGCTAACCTACAATGAGCAGTTCTTC | CASSRGTSGGLTYNEQFF | TRBD2 | once | TRBV18 | 18 | TRBJ2-1
TGTGCCAGCAGCCAAGGTCAGGCGCCCCAAGAGACCCAGTACTTC | CASSQGQAPQETQYF | - | - | TRBV3-1/TRBV3-2 | 15 | TRBJ2-5
TGTGCCAGCAGCTCGGGGGTGGCCGGGGAGCTGTTTTTT | CASSSGVAGELFF | - | - | TRBV6-2/TRBV6-3 | 13 | TRBJ2-2
TGTGCCAGCAGCTTAGGGGCTTTCTCCAATCAGCCCCAGCATTTT | CASSLGAFSNQPQHF | - | - | TRBV6-2/TRBV6-3 | 15 | TRBJ1-5
TGTGCCAGCAGCGTAACAGGCGCAGATACGCAGTATTTT | CASSVTGADTQYF | - | - | TRBV9 | 13 | TRBJ2-3
TGTGCCAGCAGCCTCGACAGGATTTCACCCCTCCACTTT | CASSLDRISPLHF | - | - | TRBV3-1/TRBV3-2 | 13 | TRBJ1-6
TGTGCCAGCAGCCCACAGGGGGCGAGTAGAGGGAGCTCTGGAAACACCATATATTTT | CASSPQGASRGSSGNTIYF | TRBD1 | - | TRBV3-1/TRBV3-2 | 19 | TRBJ1-3
TGTGCCAGCAGCCAAACCCAGGGAGGTGAGCAGTTCTTC | CASSQTQGGEQFF | - | - | TRBV14 | 13 | TRBJ2-1
TGTGCCAGCTCACCAGCCAGGTCCACCGGGGAGCTGTTTTTT | CASSPARSTGELFF | - | - | TRBV18 | 14 | TRBJ2-2
TGTGCCAGCAGCTTCGGAAAAATTACCTCGGGATATGGCTACACCTTC | CASSFGKITSGYGYTF | - | - | TRBV9 | 16 | TRBJ1-2
TGTGCCACCAGCCCGCTGGGACTATTGTCCGGGGAGCTGTTTTTT | CATSPLGLLSGELFF | TRBD2 | - | TRBV15 | 15 | TRBJ2-2
TGTGCCTGGATGGCAGGGCTGGGTGGTTCACCCCTCCACTTT | CAWMAGLGGSPLHF | - | - | TRBV30 | 14 | TRBJ1-6
TGTGCCAGCAGCTCCCCGCCTCGACTAGCGGGGGACTCCTACGAGCAGTACTTC | CASSSPPRLAGDSYEQYF | TRBD2 | - | TRBV7-9 | 18 | TRBJ2-7
TGTGCCAGCAGTGAAGGCAGGGGGCAATACTATGGCTACACCTTC | CASSEGRGQYYGYTF | TRBD1 | - | TRBV2 | 15 | TRBJ1-2
TGTGCCTGGAGGGAGGACAGGCTCTATAATTCACCCCTCCACTTT | CAWREDRLYNSPLHF | TRBD1 | - | TRBV30 | 15 | TRBJ1-6
TGTGCCACCAGTGACACTAGACTAGCGGGGGGCTCCTACAATGAGCAGTTCTTC | CATSDTRLAGGSYNEQFF | TRBD2 | - | TRBV24-1 | 18 | TRBJ2-1
TGCGCCAGCAGCAAAACAGGGGGGCGGGAAGCTTTCTTT | CASSKTGGREAFF | TRBD1 | - | TRBV5-1 | 13 | TRBJ1-1
TGTGCCAGCAGCTTGGCAGGGGGGGACAGGGGAAACACCATATATTTT | CASSLAGGDRGNTIYF | TRBD1 | - | TRBV5-4 | 16 | TRBJ1-3
TGTGCCAGCAGCCCAGGGGCCGGGACAGGGGTGAGAGAGCAGTACTTC | CASSPGAGTGVREQYF | TRBD1 | - | TRBV7-2 | 16 | TRBJ2-7
TGTGCCAGCAGAACAGGGGACCAGCCCCAGCATTTT | CASRTGDQPQHF | TRBD1 | - | TRBV6-6 | 12 | TRBJ1-5
TGCGCCAGCAGCTTCGGGCGGGGGGGCACAGATACGCAGTATTTT | CASSFGRGGTDTQYF | TRBD2 | - | TRBV5-1 | 15 | TRBJ2-3
TGTGCCAGCGCCCCTAACAGGGGCTTAAACTATGGCTACACCTTC | CASAPNRGLNYGYTF | TRBD1 | - | TRBV25-1 | 15 | TRBJ1-2
TGTGCCAGCGGACTAGCGGGAACAGATACGCAGTATTTT | CASGLAGTDTQYF | TRBD2 | - | TRBV27 | 13 | TRBJ2-3
TGTGCCAGCAGTCAAGCAGGGGTCGGCTACACCTTC | CASSQAGVGYTF | - | - | TRBV27 | 12 | TRBJ1-2
TGTGCCAGCAGCCCTTTTTTTTCAGCGGGGAGCACAGATACGCAGTATTTT | CASSPFFSAGSTDTQYF | TRBD2 | - | TRBV7-3 | 17 | TRBJ2-3
TGTGCCAGCACCCAGGGAGGAAAACTGTTTTTT | CASTQGGKLFF | - | - | TRBV7-9 | 11 | TRBJ1-4
TGTGCCAGCAGCCCGGGACTAGGCAATGAGCAGTTCTTC | CASSPGLGNEQFF | TRBD2 | - | TRBV7-3 | 13 | TRBJ2-1
TGTGCCAGCAGTGACAGGGGAATGTCAGATACGCAGTATTTT | CASSDRGMSDTQYF | - | few | TRBV6-4 | 14 | TRBJ2-3
TGCGCCAGCAGCTTGGGAGAGGGCGGAGAGACCCAGTACTTC | CASSLGEGGETQYF | - | - | TRBV5-1 | 14 | TRBJ2-5
TGTGCCAGCAGCTTAGGCCGGGGGGGGTCGAATGGCTACACCTTC | CASSLGRGGSNGYTF | - | - | TRBV13 | 15 | TRBJ1-2
TGTGCCAGCAGCACACAGGGGGCGAACACTGAAGCTTTCTTT | CASSTQGANTEAFF | TRBD1 | - | TRBV6-5 | 14 | TRBJ1-1
TGCGCCAGCAGCCTTACGGGACTAGCGGGGGGGACCACCGGGGAGCTGTTTTTT | CASSLTGLAGGTTGELFF | TRBD2 | - | TRBV4-1 | 18 | TRBJ2-2
TGTGCCAGCAGCTTGGAGGTTGGGCAGCCCCAGCATTTT | CASSLEVGQPQHF | - | - | TRBV12-3/TRBV12-4 | 13 | TRBJ1-5
TGTGCCAGCAGCCCCCCGACTAGCGGGGGGCCCTCCCACAATGAGCAGTTCTTC | CASSPPTSGGPSHNEQFF | TRBD2 | - | TRBV3-1/TRBV3-2 | 18 | TRBJ2-1
TGTGCCACCAGCAGAGATCTGGGGGCCAACGTCCTGACTTTC | CATSRDLGANVLTF | - | - | TRBV15 | 14 | TRBJ2-6
TGCGCCAGCAGTCCGTGGGAGGGACCAAATCAGCCCCAGCATTTT | CASSPWEGPNQPQHF | - | - | TRBV5-1 | 15 | TRBJ1-5